This T cell receptor beta chain was profiled in a study of CD8 T cells in ankylosing spondylitis. V lost 6 bases and J lost 2; bases outside the gene matches: 4. The CDR3 spans 14 residues. MiXCR was run by TCRdb on the 5' RACE reads, yielding one entry per CDR3 protein. The sample carries approximately 69,000 distinct CDR3 sequences, approximately 5.3% recorded once. This clonotype was observed at least ten times. The chain employs TRBV12-3 or TRBV12-4 and TRBJ2-3; TRBD1 aligns across 8 bases. The receptor comes from a male donor with ankylosing spondylitis or in good health (not recorded which). Sequences were obtained from blood, either unsorted or a sorted T cell fraction (not recorded which). The CDR3 reads CASSQGASTDTQYF. In nucleotides, the CDR3 is TGTGCCAGCAGCCAGGGGGCTTCCACAGATACGCAGTATTTT.